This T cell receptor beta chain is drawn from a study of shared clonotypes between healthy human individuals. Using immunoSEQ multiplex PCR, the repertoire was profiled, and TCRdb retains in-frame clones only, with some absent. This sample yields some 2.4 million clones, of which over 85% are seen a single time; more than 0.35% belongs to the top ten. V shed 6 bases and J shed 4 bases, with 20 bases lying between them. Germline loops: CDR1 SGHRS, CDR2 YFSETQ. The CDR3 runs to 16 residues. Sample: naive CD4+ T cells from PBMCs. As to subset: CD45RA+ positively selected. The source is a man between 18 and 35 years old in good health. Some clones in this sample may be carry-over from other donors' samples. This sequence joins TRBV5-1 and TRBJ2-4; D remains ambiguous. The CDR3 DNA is TGCGCCAGCACTCCATCCCCTCTGCTCGGGAAAAACATTCAGTACTTC. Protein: CASTPSPLLGKNIQYF.